The TCR beta chain under discussion was sequenced for a study of cytomegalovirus exposure and HLA in healthy donors. Study information: Out of about 410 genotyped donors, roughly 80% belonged to the Caucasian-associated ancestry cluster.

Healthy bone marrow donors formed the donor group. Sampled while nominally healthy, donors likely had unrecorded immune exposures. The PCR had 60 Vbeta and 13 Jbeta primers. The protocol was immunoSEQ multiplex PCR, while the TCRdb copy is restricted to in-frame clones and leaves out a portion. The table shows about 150,000 clones, with 66% occurring only once. Germline loops: CDR1 MNHNS, CDR2 SASEGT. The ends lost 5 bases at V and 4 bases at J; junction bases unmatched: 6. This CDR3 has 15 amino acids. The receptor's source is a human donor in good health. The sample taken for sequencing was PBMCs. V is TRBV6-1 and J is TRBJ1-3, with TRBD1 matching over 9 bases. The CDR3 region has the DNA TGTGCCAGCAGTCAGTTGACAGGGGGGGGAAACACCATATATTTT. Translated, it gives CASSQLTGGGNTIYF.